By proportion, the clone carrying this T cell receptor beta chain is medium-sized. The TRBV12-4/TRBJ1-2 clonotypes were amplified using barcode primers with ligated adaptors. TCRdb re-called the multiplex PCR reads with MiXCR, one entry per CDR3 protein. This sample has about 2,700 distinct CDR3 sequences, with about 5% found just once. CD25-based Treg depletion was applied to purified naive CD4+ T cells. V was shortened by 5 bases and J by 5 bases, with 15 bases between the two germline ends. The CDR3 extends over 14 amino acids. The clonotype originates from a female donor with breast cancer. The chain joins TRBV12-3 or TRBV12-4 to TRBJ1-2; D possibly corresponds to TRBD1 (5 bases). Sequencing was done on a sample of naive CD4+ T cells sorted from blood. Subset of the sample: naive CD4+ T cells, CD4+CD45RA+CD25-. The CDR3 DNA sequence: TGTGCCAGCAGTCCTCCTGGGGACGGATATGGCTACACCTTC. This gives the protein CASSPPGDGYGYTF.